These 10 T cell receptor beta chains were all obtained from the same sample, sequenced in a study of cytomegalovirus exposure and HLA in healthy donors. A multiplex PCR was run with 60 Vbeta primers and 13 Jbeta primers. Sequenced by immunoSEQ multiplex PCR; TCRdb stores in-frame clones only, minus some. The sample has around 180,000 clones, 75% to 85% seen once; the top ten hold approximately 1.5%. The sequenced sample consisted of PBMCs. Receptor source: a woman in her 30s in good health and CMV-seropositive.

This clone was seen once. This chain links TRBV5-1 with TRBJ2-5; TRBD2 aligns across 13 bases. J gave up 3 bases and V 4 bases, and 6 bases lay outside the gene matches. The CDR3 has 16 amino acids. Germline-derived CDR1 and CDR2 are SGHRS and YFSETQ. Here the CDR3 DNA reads TGCGCCAGCAGCCAACCCGGGACTAGCGGGAAAGAGACCCAGTACTTC. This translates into CASSQPGTSGKETQYF.

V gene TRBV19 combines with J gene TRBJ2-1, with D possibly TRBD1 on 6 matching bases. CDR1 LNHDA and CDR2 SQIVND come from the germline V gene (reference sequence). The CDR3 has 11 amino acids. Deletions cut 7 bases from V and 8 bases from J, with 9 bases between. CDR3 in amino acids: CASKQGDEQFF. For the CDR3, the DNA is TGTGCCAGTAAACAGGGCGATGAGCAGTTCTTC. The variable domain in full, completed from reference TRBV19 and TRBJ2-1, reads DGGITQSPKYLFRKEGQNVTLSCEQNLNHDAMYWYRQDPGQGLRLIYYSQIVNDFQKGDIAEGYSVSREKKESFPLTVTSAQKNPTAFYLCASKQGDEQFFGPGTRLTVL.

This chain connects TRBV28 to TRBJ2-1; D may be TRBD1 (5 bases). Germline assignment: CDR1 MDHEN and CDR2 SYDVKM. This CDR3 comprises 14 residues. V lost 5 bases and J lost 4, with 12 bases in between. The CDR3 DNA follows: TGTGCCAGCAGTCCTCAGGGTGCGTACAATGAGCAGTTCTTC. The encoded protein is CASSPQGAYNEQFF.

CDR3 sequence reads: CASSLEGALSTDTQYF. CDR3 in DNA: TGTGCCAGCAGTCTCGAGGGGGCGTTAAGCACAGATACGCAGTATTTT. The gene calls are TRBV5-8 and TRBJ2-3; 7 bases align to TRBD1. Germline CDR1 reads SGHTS; CDR2 reads YDEGEE. V was clipped by 5 bases and J by 0 bases; unmatched bases: 9. CDR3 size: 16 residues.

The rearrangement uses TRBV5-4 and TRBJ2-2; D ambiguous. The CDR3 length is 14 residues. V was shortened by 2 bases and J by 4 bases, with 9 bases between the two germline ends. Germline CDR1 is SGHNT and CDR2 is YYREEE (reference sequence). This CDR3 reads CASSFWPVTGELFF. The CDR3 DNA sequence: TGTGCCAGCAGCTTCTGGCCCGTCACCGGGGAGCTGTTTTTT.

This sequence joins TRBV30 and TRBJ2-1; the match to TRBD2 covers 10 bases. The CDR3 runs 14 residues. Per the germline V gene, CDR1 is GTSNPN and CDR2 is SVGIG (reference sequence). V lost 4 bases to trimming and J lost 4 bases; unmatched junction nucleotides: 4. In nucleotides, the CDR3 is TGTGCCTGGACACAGACTAGCGGGTACAATGAGCAGTTCTTC. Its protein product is CAWTQTSGYNEQFF.

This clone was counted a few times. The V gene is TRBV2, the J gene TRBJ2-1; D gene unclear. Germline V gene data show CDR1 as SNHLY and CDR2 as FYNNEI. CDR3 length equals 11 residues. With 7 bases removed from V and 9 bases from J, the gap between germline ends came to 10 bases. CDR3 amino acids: CASTVNSEQFF. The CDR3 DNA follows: TGTGCCAGCACGGTTAATAGTGAGCAGTTCTTC.

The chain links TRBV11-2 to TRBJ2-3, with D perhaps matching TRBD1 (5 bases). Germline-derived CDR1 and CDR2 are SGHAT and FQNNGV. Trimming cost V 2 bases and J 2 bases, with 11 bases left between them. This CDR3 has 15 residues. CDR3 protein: CASSLHGAYTDTQYF. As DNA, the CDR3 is TGTGCCAGCAGCTTACATGGGGCCTACACAGATACGCAGTATTTT.

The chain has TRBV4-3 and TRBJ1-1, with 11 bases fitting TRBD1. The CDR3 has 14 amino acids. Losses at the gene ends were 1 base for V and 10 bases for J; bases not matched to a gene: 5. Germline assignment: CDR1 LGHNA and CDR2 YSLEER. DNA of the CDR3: TGCGCCAGCAGCCAAGGGACAGGGGGCTCGGTAGCTTTCTTT. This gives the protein CASSQGTGGSVAFF.

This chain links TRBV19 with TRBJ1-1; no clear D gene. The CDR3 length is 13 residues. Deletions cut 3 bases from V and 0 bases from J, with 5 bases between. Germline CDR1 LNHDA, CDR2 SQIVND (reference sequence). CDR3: CASSITMNTEAFF. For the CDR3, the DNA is TGTGCCAGTAGTATCACAATGAACACTGAAGCTTTCTTT.